Below, one T cell receptor beta chain is given with its context. Which antigen it targets is not known. Per-nucleotide qualities are absent, and no much larger clonotype sits a single base away. The library relied on the immunoSEQ multiplex PCR assay. A mixture of 60 forward primers for TCR Vbeta segments and 13 reverse primers for TCR Jbeta segments was used in the multiplex PCR. Amplification of the CDR3 region of rearranged TCR beta genes was performed with a multiplex PCR assay on genomic DNA. On the Illumina HiSeq System, the amplified TCR beta libraries were sequenced as 87-base-pair reads. The paper's data handling went like this. In a later analysis, about 80 million unique TCR beta chains were counted across the approximately 640 repertoires, and roughly 11 million of these chains were shared by at least two donors. To remove PCR and sequencing errors, raw reads were error-corrected and collapsed into unique sequences using a nearest-neighbor algorithm that merged closely related sequences. To assign V, D and J gene segments, CDR3 sequences were aligned to IMGT reference sequences. For a sequence to be retained, at least a six-nucleotide match to both a V gene segment and a J gene segment was required. A rearrangement counted as productive if the CDR3 had no stop codons and remained in frame with V and J, and every other rearrangement counted as non-productive. Following IMGT convention, CDR3 was defined as the stretch from the second conserved V-encoded cysteine to the conserved J-encoded phenylalanine. Sequences without an unambiguous match to a single V gene segment were excluded from the earlier analysis of 587 of the donors. An earlier analysis of a few hundred of the donors classified V segments as functional when productive rearrangements were above 56.7% and as segregating when the standard deviation between donors was above 5%. A statistical classification framework was built for diagnosing cytomegalovirus status from the catalog of TCR beta chain sequences. V and J gene assignment, in a later analysis, came from comparing TCR nucleotide sequences with IMGT/GENE-DB human TR gene sequences. A later analysis assigned CDR3 sequences and most-parsimonious VDJ recombination scenarios with the TCRdist pipeline. In a later analysis, every TCR beta chain was defined by the combination of its CDR3 amino acid sequence and its V-gene family, and reads without a unique V-gene family were dropped. As a way to deal with suspected cross-contamination and a sequencing artifact, a later analysis dropped under 600 nucleotide sequences that were highly shared and had low generation probability. A later analysis calculated a clonal expansion index for each public chain from normalized within-repertoire ranks of inferred template counts. Generation probabilities in a later analysis came from a VDJ recombination model fitted to out-of-frame rearrangements, and those results were checked against IGoR. In a later analysis, TCR-TCR, TCR-HLA and TCR-CMV co-occurrence was scored with hypergeometric tests, and a repertoire-size bias correction was applied to TCR pairs. To estimate false discovery rates, a later analysis permuted the HLA or CMV assignments 20 times. A later analysis grouped co-occurring TCRs with DBSCAN, adding TCRdist sequence similarity when clustering within HLA-allele-positive subsets. Repertoires with fewer than 30,000 or more than 120,000 public chains were left out of co-occurrence clustering, as were five repertoires with anomalous nucleotide sharing. TCRdb mirrors the immuneACCESS table, restricted to in-frame sequences. Some clones are absent from its copies; in checked studies, under half trace to an unresolved V gene, and the reason for the others is unknown. V and J calls and clone size come straight from that table; D and trimming were deduced from the DNA. Recorded for this sample are about 150,000 clones; approximately 85% of them occurred a single time. Jointly, the top ten make up 6% to 6.5% of the sample.

The sample originates from a study of cytomegalovirus exposure and HLA in healthy donors (TCRdb year 2017). Concerning the study at large: An earlier analysis of approximately 640 of the donors reported 250 to 350 Gb of sequence data and 117 million unique TCR beta sequences from around 200 million T cells. In an earlier analysis of 587 of the donors, high-throughput TCR beta sequencing was used to judge whether each TCR beta V gene segment behaved as functional or pseudogenic. A later analysis re-analyzed previously published TCR beta repertoires from roughly 600 donors and added high-resolution HLA genotyping to study TCR occurrence patterns. Besides the first cohort of about 730 subjects, a separate validation cohort made up of roughly 130 different subjects was used. In a later genetic analysis, genome-wide SNP genotypes for about three fifths of the 666 donors were used, and that subset was treated as a discovery cohort. The aim of the study was to test whether cataloging public T cell receptors could identify signatures of past pathogen exposure. The study used immunosequencing to profile the T cell repertoires of some 600 subjects and linked those repertoires to cytomegalovirus serostatus. All discovery cohort repertoires had been generated on a single sequencing platform. To predict cytomegalovirus infection status, the study combined high-throughput TCR immunosequencing, statistical association of individual TCRs with disease status, and machine learning. Donor age, sex, ethnicity and CMV serostatus were compiled together with the repertoire data. Roughly five DR-DQ haplotypes were handled as single units for association and clustering, since linkage in the cohort was strong. The later analysis used no new phenotypic data to find candidate immune exposures, relying instead on TCR beta sequences and their occurrence across donors. On average, roughly 240,000 unique TCR beta nucleotide sequences were sequenced per donor among a few hundred genotyped donors of the cohort, with roughly 19% of those sequences being non-productive. An early release covering more than 500 HLA-typed donors comprised about 300 gigabases of sequencing data and approximately 85 million unique TCR sequences. Typing coverage differed by locus: A, B, C, DRB1 and DQB1 were typed in roughly 620-630 donors, DQA1 in approximately 520, DPA1 in some 610, and DPB1 in just under 490. Both class I and class II loci were covered by HLA typing, at four-digit resolution. The genetic ancestry cluster associated with self-reported Caucasian donors included 70% to 85% of the 300 to 400 genotyped donors.

The CDR3 sequence holds 14 residues, the cysteine and phenylalanine included. Of the read, only the CDR3 DNA is kept; its 42 bases are in frame from base 1. Taken from the germline V gene, the CDR1 and CDR2 loops are MNHNS and SASEGT. V loses 2 bases of germline sequence and J loses 4 bases, and the interval between the two ends is 12 bases. Study-wide conclusions, independent of this receptor: Roughly 15 rarely observed V segments, including chromosome 9 orphons, were excluded from the earlier analysis of just under 600 of the donors because counts were too low. The study gave a list of roughly 150 TCR beta chains associated with cytomegalovirus. Assigning TCR associations to individual alleles was difficult when HLA alleles, especially DR and DQ, strongly co-occurred. A later genetic analysis reported fewer N-insertions in productive TCRs among donors in an Asian-associated ancestry cluster than the approximately 700-donor mean. Because some donors lacked HLA typing at each locus, the association tests relied only on the typed subset. Correlated functional status among segregating V segments might reflect linkage disequilibrium, but an unknown experimental factor could not be ruled out. According to a later analysis, parvovirus B19, influenza, CMV and Epstein-Barr virus appeared linked to several top co-occurrence clusters. A few of the identified cytomegalovirus-associated TCR beta chains were confirmed in vitro to be specific for cytomegalovirus antigens. A further reported finding was that TCR beta sequences accurately predicted the HLA-A and HLA-B alleles for most subjects in the first cohort. In both the original and validation cohorts, the classifier was reported to diagnose cytomegalovirus status with high specificity and sensitivity. The 87-base-pair reads could not distinguish some IMGT-functional V segments, including TRBV6-2 and TRBV6-3, so those segments were excluded. In a later analysis, most CMV-associated TCR beta chains were found to appear HLA-restricted, with HLA associations seemingly driven largely by CMV exposure. A cluster of highly shared sequence variants was judged likely to be a technical artifact of the sequencing pipeline. In this cohort, only TCR beta chains were sequenced, and detectable features were limited by the absence of alpha or paired-chain data. The only immune exposure information available for the cohort was CMV serostatus. At a false discovery rate of 0.05, a later analysis linked under 20,000 TCR beta sequences to specific HLA alleles. The presence/absence analyses assumed that sequencing depth was roughly uniform across donors, and that assumption may not be true. According to a later analysis, TCR association rates differed among HLA loci, with DRB1 alleles showing the most associated TCRs and HLA-C alleles showing the fewest. Most TCR sequences were seen in very few donors, while some public TCRs were found in many individuals. In an earlier analysis of roughly 560 of the donors, most TCR beta V segments were observed in productive rearrangements about 87% or about 30% of the time, broadly matching IMGT annotations. The authors suggested that the approach could potentially be extended to other disease states and immunological phenotypes. An association between a missense DCLRE1C variant and V-gene and J-gene trimming of TCR beta chains was found in a later genetic analysis and replicated in an independent cohort. Compared with equally common non-associated chains, HLA-associated TCR beta chains in a later analysis were more clonally expanded and had lower generation probabilities.

The cohort comprised several hundred healthy bone marrow donors. At the time of sampling, every cohort member was nominally healthy, though immune exposures that went unrecorded were likely present. The donor tested CMV seropositive, placing the donor among the 289 seropositive members of the cohort. A peripheral blood sample was collected from each donor, and TCR beta sequencing was performed on peripheral blood mononuclear cells. The Qiagen DNeasy Blood Extraction Kit was used to extract genomic DNA from the blood cell samples. The V gene is TRBV6-1 and the J gene is TRBJ2-7; the D gene is perhaps TRBD1, from 6 matching bases. The sequence derives from a man aged 50 or older in good health and CMV-seropositive. Sequenced sample: PBMCs. CDR3 protein: CASSESRGRYEQYF. At the DNA level, the sequence is TGTGCCAGCAGTGAAAGCAGGGGCAGGTACGAGCAGTACTTC.